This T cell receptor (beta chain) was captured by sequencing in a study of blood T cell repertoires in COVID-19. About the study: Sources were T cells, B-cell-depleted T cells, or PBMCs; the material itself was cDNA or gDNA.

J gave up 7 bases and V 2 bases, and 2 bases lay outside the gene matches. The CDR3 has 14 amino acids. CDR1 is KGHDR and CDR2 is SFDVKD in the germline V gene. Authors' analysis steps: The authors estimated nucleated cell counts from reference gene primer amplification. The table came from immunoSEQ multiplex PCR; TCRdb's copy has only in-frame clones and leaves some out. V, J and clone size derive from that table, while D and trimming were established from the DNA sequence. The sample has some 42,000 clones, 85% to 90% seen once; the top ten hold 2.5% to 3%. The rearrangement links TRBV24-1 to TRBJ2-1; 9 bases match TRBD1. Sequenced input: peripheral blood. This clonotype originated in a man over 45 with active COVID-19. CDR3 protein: CATSDYGQGNEQFF. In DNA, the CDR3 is TGTGCCACCAGTGATTACGGACAGGGGAATGAGCAGTTCTTC.